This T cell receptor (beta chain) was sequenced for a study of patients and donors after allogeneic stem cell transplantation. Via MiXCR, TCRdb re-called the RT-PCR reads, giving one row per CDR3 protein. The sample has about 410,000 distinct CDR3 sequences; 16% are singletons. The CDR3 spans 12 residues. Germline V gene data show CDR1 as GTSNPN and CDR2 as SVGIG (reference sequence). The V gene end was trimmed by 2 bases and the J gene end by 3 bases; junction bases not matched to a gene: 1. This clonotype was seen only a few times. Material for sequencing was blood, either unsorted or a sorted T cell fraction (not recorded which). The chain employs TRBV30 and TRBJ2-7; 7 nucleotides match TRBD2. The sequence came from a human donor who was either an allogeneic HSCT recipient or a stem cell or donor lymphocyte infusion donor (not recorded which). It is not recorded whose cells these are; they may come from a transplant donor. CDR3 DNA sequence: TGTGCCTGGAGTTCTAGCGGCTACGAGCAGTACTTC. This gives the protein CAWSSSGYEQYF.